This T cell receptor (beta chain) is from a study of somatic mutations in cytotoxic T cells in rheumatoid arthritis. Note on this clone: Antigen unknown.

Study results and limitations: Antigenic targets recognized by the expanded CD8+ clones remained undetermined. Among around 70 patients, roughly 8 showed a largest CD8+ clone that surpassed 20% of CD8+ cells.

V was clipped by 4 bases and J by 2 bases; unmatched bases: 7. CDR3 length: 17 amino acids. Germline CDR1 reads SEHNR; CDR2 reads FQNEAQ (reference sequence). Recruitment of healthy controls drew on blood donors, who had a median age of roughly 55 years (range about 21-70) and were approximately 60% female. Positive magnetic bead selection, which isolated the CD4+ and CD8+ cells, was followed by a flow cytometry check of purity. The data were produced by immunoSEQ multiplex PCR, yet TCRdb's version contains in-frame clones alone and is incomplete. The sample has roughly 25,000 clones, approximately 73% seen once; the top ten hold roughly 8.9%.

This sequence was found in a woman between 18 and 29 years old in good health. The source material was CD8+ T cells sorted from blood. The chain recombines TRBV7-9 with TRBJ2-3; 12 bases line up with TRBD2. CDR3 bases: TGTGCCAGCAGCTCACCGGGACTAGCGGGCATCACAGATACGCAGTATTTT. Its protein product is CASSSPGLAGITDTQYF.